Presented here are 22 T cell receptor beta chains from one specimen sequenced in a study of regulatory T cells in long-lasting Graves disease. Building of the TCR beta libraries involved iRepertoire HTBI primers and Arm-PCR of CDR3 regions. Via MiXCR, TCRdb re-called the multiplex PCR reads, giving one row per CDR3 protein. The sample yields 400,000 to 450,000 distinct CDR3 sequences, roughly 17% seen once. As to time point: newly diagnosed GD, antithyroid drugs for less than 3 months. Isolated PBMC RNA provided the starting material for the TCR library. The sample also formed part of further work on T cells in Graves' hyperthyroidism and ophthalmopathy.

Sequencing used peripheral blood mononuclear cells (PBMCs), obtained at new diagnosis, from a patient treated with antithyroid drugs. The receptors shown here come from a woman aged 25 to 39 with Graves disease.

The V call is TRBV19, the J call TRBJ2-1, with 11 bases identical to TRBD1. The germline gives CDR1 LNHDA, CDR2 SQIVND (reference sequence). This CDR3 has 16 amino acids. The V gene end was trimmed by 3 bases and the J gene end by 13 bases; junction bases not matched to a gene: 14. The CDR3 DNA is TGTGCCAGTAGTATTAATATCGGACAGGGGGCGTCTGAACAGTTCTTC. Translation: CASSINIGQGASEQFF.

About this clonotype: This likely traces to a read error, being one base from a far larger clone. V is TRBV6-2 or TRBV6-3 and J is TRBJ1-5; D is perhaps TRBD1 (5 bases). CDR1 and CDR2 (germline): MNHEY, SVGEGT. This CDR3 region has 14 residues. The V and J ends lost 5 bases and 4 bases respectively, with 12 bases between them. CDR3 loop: CASSPWDRNQPQHF. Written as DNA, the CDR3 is TGTGCCAGCAGTCCGTGGGACCGAAATCAGCCCCAGCATTTT.

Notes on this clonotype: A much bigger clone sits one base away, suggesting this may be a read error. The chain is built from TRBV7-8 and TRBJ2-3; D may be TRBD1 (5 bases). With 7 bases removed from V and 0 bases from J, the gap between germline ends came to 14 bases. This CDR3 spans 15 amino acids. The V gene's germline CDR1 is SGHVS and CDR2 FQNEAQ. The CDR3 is CASIQGGVSTDTQYF. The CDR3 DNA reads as TGTGCCAGCATCCAGGGCGGAGTTAGCACAGATACGCAGTATTTT.

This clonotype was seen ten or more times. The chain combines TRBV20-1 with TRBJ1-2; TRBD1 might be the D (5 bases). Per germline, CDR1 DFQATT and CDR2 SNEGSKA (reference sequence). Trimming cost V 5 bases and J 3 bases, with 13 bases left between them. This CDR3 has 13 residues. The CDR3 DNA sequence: TGCAGTGCTCTCATGACAGACCACTATGGCTACACCTTC. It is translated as CSALMTDHYGYTF.

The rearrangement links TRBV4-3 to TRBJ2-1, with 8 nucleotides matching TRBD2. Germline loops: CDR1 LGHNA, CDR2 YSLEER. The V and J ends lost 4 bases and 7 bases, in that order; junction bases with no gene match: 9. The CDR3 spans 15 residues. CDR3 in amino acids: CASSRTSGAPNEQFF. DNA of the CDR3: TGCGCCAGCAGCCGAACTAGCGGTGCTCCGAATGAGCAGTTCTTC.

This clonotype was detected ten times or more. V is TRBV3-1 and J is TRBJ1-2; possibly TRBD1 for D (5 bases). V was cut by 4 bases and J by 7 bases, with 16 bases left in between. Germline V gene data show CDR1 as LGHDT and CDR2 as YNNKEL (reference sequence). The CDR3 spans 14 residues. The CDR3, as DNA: TGTGCCAGCAGCCCGGGCACAGGAGACCTTGGCTACACCTTC. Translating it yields CASSPGTGDLGYTF.

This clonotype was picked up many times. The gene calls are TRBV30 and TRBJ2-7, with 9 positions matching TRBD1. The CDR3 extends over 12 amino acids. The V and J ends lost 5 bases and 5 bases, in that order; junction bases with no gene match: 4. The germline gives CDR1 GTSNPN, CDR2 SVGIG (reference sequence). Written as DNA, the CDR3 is TGTGCCTGGGTGACAGGGGGGGACGAGCAGTACTTC. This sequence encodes CAWVTGGDEQYF.

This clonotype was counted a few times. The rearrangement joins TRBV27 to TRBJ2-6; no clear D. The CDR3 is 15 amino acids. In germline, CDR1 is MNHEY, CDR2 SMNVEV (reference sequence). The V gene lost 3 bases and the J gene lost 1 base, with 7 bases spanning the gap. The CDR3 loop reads CASSLSVSGANVLTF. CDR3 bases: TGTGCCAGCAGTTTGTCAGTATCTGGGGCCAACGTCCTGACTTTC. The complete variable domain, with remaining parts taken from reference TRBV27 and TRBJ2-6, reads EAQVTQNPRYLITVTGKKLTVTCSQNMNHEYMSWYRQDPGLGLRQIYYSMNVEVTDKGDVPEGYKVSRKEKRNFPLILESPSPNQTSLYFCASSLSVSGANVLTFGAGSRLTVL.

The DNA of the CDR3 is TGCGCCAGCAGCTTGGATGGGGAGATTATAATCTATGGCTACACCTTC. Encoded protein: CASSLDGEIIIYGYTF. The J gene is TRBJ1-2, the V gene TRBV5-1, with D unresolved. This CDR3 region has 16 residues. CDR1 and CDR2 from the germline V gene are SGHRS and YFSETQ. The V gene lost 0 bases and the J gene lost 4 bases, with 16 bases spanning the gap.

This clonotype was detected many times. The CDR3 DNA sequence: TGTGCCAGCAGCCATCGAGCGCGTCAGCCCCAGCATTTT. Its protein is CASSHRARQPQHF. V usage is TRBV7-2 and J usage is TRBJ1-5, with D uncertain. The CDR3 has 13 amino acids. V was trimmed by 5 bases and J by 6 bases, leaving 11 bases between them. CDR1 is SGHTA and CDR2 is FQGNSA in the germline V gene.

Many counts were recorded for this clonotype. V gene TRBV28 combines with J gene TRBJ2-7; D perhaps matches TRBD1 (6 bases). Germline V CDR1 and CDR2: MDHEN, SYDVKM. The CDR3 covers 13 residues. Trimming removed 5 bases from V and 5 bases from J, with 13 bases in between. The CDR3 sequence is CASSLRGSNEQYF. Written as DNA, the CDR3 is TGTGCCAGCAGTCTCAGGGGATCCAACGAGCAGTACTTC.

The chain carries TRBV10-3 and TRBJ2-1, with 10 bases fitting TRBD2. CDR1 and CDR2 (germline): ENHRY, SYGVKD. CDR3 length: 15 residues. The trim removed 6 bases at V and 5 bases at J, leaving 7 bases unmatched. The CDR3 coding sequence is TGTGCCATCAGAACAACTAGCGGGAACGACAATGAGCAGTTCTTC. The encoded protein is CAIRTTSGNDNEQFF.

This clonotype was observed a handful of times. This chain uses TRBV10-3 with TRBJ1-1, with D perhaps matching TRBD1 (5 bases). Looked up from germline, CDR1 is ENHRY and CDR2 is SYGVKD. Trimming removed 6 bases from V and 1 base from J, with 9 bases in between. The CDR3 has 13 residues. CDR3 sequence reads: CAIRDRRNTEAFF. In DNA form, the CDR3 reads TGTGCCATCAGAGACAGACGGAACACTGAAGCTTTCTTT.

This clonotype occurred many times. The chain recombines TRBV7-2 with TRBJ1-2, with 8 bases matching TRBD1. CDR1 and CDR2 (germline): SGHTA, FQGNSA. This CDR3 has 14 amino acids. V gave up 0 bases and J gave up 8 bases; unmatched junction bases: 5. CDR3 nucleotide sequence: TGTGCCAGCAGCTTAGCTCAGGGGGCGTGGGGCTACACCTTC. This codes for CASSLAQGAWGYTF.

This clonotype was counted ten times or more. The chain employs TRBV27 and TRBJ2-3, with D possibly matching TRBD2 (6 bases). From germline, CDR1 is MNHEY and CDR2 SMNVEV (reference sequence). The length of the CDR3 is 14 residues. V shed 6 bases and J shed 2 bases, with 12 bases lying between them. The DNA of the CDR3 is TGTGCCAGCAGCTTGGGACTGCTCACAGATACGCAGTATTTT. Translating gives CASSLGLLTDTQYF.

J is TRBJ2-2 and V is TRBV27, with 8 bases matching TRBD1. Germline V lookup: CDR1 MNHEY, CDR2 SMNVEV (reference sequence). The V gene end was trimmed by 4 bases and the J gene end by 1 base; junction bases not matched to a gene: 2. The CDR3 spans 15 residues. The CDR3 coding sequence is TGTGCCAGCAGTTGGACAGGGCTGAACACCGGGGAGCTGTTTTTT. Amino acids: CASSWTGLNTGELFF.

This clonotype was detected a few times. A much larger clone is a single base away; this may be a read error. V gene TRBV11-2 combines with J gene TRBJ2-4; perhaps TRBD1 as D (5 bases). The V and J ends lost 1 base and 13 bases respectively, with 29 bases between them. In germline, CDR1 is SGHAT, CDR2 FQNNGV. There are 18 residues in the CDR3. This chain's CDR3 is CASSLGRDSWRPWGEQYF. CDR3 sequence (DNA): TGTGCCAGCAGCTTAGGGCGCGACAGTTGGAGACCTTGGGGTGAGCAGTACTTC.

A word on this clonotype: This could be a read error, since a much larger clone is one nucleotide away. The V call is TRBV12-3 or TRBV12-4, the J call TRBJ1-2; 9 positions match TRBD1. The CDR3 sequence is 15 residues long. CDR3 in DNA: TGTGCCAGCAGACCCACAGGGGGCGTTTCCTATGGCTACATCTTC. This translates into CASRPTGGVSYGYIF.

The CDR3 region is CASSVAPGGSYNEQFF. The CDR3 bases are TGTGCCAGCAGCGTAGCTCCGGGAGGGAGCTACAATGAGCAGTTCTTC. J is TRBJ2-1 and V is TRBV9; 8 nucleotides line up with TRBD2. Germline-derived CDR1 and CDR2 are SGDLS and YYNGEE. There are 16 residues in the CDR3. J gave up 3 bases and V 0 bases, and 5 bases lay outside the gene matches.

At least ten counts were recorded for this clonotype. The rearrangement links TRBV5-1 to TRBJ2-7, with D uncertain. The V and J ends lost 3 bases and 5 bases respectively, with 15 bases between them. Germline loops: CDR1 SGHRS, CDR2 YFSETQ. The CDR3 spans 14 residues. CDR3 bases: TGCGCCAGCAGCTCCCAGACCGCGACGAACGAGCAGTACTTC. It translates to CASSSQTATNEQYF.

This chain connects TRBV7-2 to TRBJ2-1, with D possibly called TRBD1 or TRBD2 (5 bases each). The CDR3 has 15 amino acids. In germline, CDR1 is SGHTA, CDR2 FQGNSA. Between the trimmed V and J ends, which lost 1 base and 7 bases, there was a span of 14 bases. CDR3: CASSLVVLAGNEQFF. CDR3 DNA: TGTGCCAGCAGCTTAGTAGTTCTAGCAGGGAATGAGCAGTTCTTC.

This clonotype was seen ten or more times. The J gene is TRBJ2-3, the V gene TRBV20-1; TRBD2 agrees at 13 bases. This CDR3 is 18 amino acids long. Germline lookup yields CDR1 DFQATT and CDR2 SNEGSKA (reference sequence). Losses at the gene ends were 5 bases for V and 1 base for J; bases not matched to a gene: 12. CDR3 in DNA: TGCAGTGCTGGCTGGGGGACTAGCGGGATGGCGGGCACAGATACGCAGTATTTT. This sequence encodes CSAGWGTSGMAGTDTQYF.